This passage covers 18 T cell receptor beta chains from one sample sequenced in a study of blood T cells in healthy people across ages. Sample-barcoded 5' priming and a J-beta primer mix drove a second PCR of roughly 6 to 12 cycles. A single record per CDR3 protein comes from TCRdb applying MiXCR to the 5' RACE reads. The top ten clones hold over 35% of a sample with around 690,000 distinct CDR3 sequences, about 54% of them seen once. Material for sequencing was blood. Receptors were obtained from a man in his sixties in good health.

This sequence joins TRBV29-1 and TRBJ2-5; TRBD2 matches 10 bases. The J call may be wrong; the DNA end is better matched by TRBJ2-4. The CDR3 is 15 amino acids. In germline, CDR1 is SQVTM, CDR2 ANQGSEA. CDR3 sequence reads: CSVEGEIAGGYIQYF. The CDR3, as DNA: TGCAGCGTTGAAGGGGAAATAGCGGGGGGCTACATTCAGTACTTC.

The CDR3 nucleotides read TGCAGTGCTAGAGTGACAGGGTTCCCGGGGGAGACCCAGTACTTC. Translated: CSARVTGFPGETQYF. This chain joins TRBV20-1 and TRBJ2-7; 7 positions match TRBD1. The J call is uncertain, as TRBJ2-5 better fits the DNA end. The CDR3 is 15 residues long. Germline V gene sequence: CDR1 DFQATT, CDR2 SNEGSKA (reference sequence).

The CDR3 loop is CASSLRTGTQYF. The CDR3 region has the DNA TGTGCCAGCAGCTTACGGACCGGGACCCAGTACTTC. This chain links TRBV5-4 with TRBJ2-5, with D unclear. The V end was cut by 2 bases, the J end by 7 bases, with 9 bases between. The CDR3 has 12 residues. Looked up from germline, CDR1 is SGHNT and CDR2 is YYREEE (reference sequence).

V gene TRBV5-1 combines with J gene TRBJ2-1; perhaps D is TRBD1 or TRBD2 (5 bases each). Germline V gene sequence: CDR1 SGHRS, CDR2 YFSETQ. The CDR3 has 14 amino acids. Trimming stripped 5 bases from V and 5 bases from J, with 14 bases between. In DNA form, the CDR3 reads TGCGCCAGCAGTGGGGGACGGGGAGACAATGAGCAGTTCTTC. Its protein product is CASSGGRGDNEQFF.

This clonotype has a single count. The chain has TRBV6-6 and TRBJ2-1; 8 bases are shared with TRBD1. The CDR3 covers 15 residues. Trimming at V came to 0 bases and at J to 5 bases, leaving 3 bases not matched to a gene. Germline loops: CDR1 MNHNY, CDR2 SVGAGI (reference sequence). CDR3 residues: CASSYSRQGNNEQFF. CDR3 in DNA: TGTGCCAGCAGTTACTCGAGACAGGGGAACAATGAGCAGTTCTTC.

CDR3 DNA: TGCAGTGCTAGCGCCTCGGGGGGAGAGACCCAGTACTTC. Encoded protein: CSASASGGETQYF. This sequence joins TRBV20-1 and TRBJ2-5; TRBD2 matches 7 bases. V dropped 3 bases and J dropped 4; count of bases not matched to a gene: 5. The germline gives CDR1 DFQATT, CDR2 SNEGSKA (reference sequence). The CDR3 runs to 13 residues.

This clonotype has more than one count but fewer than ten. V gene TRBV28 combines with J gene TRBJ2-1; 13 bases fit TRBD2. Trimming at V came to 4 bases and at J to 7 bases, leaving 7 bases not matched to a gene. The CDR3 sequence is 16 residues long. Germline assignment: CDR1 MDHEN and CDR2 SYDVKM. CDR3 nucleotides: TGTGCCAGCAGTTCCTACCTGGGACTAGCGGGGAATGAGCAGTTCTTC. This encodes CASSSYLGLAGNEQFF.

V usage is TRBV6-5 and J usage is TRBJ2-2, with TRBD1 as a possible D gene (5 bases). Trimming shortened V by 2 bases and J by 6 bases, and 16 bases separated the two germline ends. Germline V CDR1 and CDR2: MNHEY, SVGAGI. The CDR3 covers 16 residues. The CDR3 loop is CASSYDTSGMSGELFF. CDR3 nucleotide sequence: TGTGCCAGCAGTTACGACACCTCAGGGATGTCCGGGGAGCTGTTTTTT.

This sequence joins TRBV20-1 and TRBJ2-7, with 12 bases fitting TRBD2. This CDR3 region has 15 residues. The V segment lost 2 bases and the J segment 5 bases; nucleotides outside the gene matches: 7. Germline V gene data show CDR1 as DFQATT and CDR2 as SNEGSKA (reference sequence). CDR3: CSARRPSGGAHEQYF. CDR3 coding DNA: TGCAGTGCTAGACGGCCTAGCGGGGGGGCCCACGAGCAGTACTTC.

The chain couples TRBV12-3 or TRBV12-4 to TRBJ1-1; maybe TRBD1 (6 bases). This CDR3 is built from 12 residues. Deletions cut 2 bases from V and 11 bases from J, with 12 bases between. The CDR3 here is CASSLQRGEAFF. The CDR3 coding sequence is TGTGCCAGCAGTTTACAGAGGGGGGAGGCTTTCTTT.

The chain is built from TRBV25-1 and TRBJ1-1; 9 bases fit TRBD1. The trim removed 5 bases at V and 6 bases at J, leaving 10 bases unmatched. This CDR3 has 15 residues. Germline lookup yields CDR1 MGHDK and CDR2 SYGVNS. CDR3 sequence (DNA): TGTGCCAGCAGTCCCTGGACAGGGGCGGTCTCTGAAGCTTTCTTT. Protein sequence: CASSPWTGAVSEAFF.

CDR3 region: CSAGDSGTGGDTQYF. The CDR3 region has the DNA TGCAGTGCTGGGGACTCCGGGACAGGGGGAGATACGCAGTATTTT. The chain has TRBV20-1 and TRBJ2-3, with 11 bases identical to TRBD1. The V gene end was trimmed by 5 bases and the J gene end by 5 bases; junction bases not matched to a gene: 9. From germline, CDR1 is DFQATT and CDR2 SNEGSKA (reference sequence). The CDR3 totals 15 residues.

This sequence joins TRBV7-9 and TRBJ2-7; 7 nucleotides match TRBD1. The germline gives CDR1 SEHNR, CDR2 FQNEAQ (reference sequence). CDR3 size: 15 residues. Trimming removed 5 bases from V and 3 bases from J; junction bases left unmatched: 10. Here the CDR3 reads CASSPTGVTFYEQYF. DNA for the CDR3: TGTGCCAGCAGCCCAACAGGGGTTACCTTCTACGAGCAGTACTTC.

This clonotype came up a few times. The chain joins TRBV29-1 to TRBJ2-1; possibly TRBD1 or TRBD2 for D (5 bases each). The V and J ends lost 4 bases and 5 bases respectively, with 21 bases between them. CDR1 SQVTM and CDR2 ANQGSEA come from the germline V gene. The CDR3 has 16 amino acids. The CDR3 protein is CSVAPLRVRGHNEQFF. The DNA for the CDR3 is TGCAGCGTTGCCCCACTTAGGGTTCGGGGCCACAATGAGCAGTTCTTC.

The rearrangement joins TRBV29-1 to TRBJ2-5, with D possibly TRBD1 on 6 matching bases. Deletions cut 7 bases from V and 1 base from J, with 13 bases between. Per germline, CDR1 SQVTM and CDR2 ANQGSEA. The CDR3 has 13 amino acids. CDR3 loop: CSGGHRVQETQYF. DNA of the CDR3: TGCAGCGGGGGTCACAGGGTCCAAGAGACCCAGTACTTC.

This chain connects TRBV2 to TRBJ1-1, with D perhaps TRBD1 (5 bases). The CDR3 has 14 residues. Trimming stripped 7 bases from V and 1 base from J, with 13 bases between. Germline CDR1 reads SNHLY; CDR2 reads FYNNEI. The CDR3 reads CASMLTDANTEAFF. In DNA form, the CDR3 reads TGTGCCAGCATGTTGACAGATGCGAACACTGAAGCTTTCTTT.

The gene calls are TRBV6-2 or TRBV6-3 and TRBJ2-7; the D gene is possibly TRBD2 (7 bases). Germline CDR1 reads MNHEY; CDR2 reads SVGEGT. CDR3 size: 14 residues. V gave up 10 bases and J gave up 0 bases, with 16 bases separating them. The CDR3 DNA follows: TGTGCCATCTGGGGGGGCAGGGACTCCTACGAGCAGTACTTC. It is translated as CAIWGGRDSYEQYF.

This clonotype has only a few counts. This chain uses TRBV2 with TRBJ2-5; 8 bases line up with TRBD2. CDR1 is SNHLY and CDR2 is FYNNEI in the germline V gene. This CDR3 has 15 amino acids. J was trimmed by 2 bases and V by 7 bases; bases with no gene match: 9. The chain's CDR3 is CASNPTSGTQETQYF. CDR3 coding DNA: TGTGCCAGCAATCCTACTAGCGGCACACAAGAGACCCAGTACTTC.